This T cell receptor beta chain was sequenced during a study of human T cells and chemical hapten exposure. Unique molecular identifiers were linked by the library to individual cDNA molecules. TCRdb called the RACE reads again in MiXCR, with one record for every CDR3 protein. Found here are around 100,000 distinct CDR3 sequences, 10% to 13% of them singletons; the top ten hold more than 2.5%. Time point specified: pre-sensitization, week 0. The treatment denotes: therapeutic diphenylcyclopropenone sensitization with weekly scalp DPC. Patches went on only after blood had been drawn each time. This clonotype was observed at least ten times. The V end was cut by 1 base, the J end by 2 bases, with 8 bases between. The length of the CDR3 is 14 residues. Germline V gene lookup returns CDR1 SGHTA and CDR2 FQGNSA.

This clonotype was obtained from an older woman with alopecia areata. Some clones in this sample may be carry-over from other donors' samples. This sample comprised whole blood, obtained in connection with sensitization to the hapten diphenylcyclopropenone (DPC). J is TRBJ1-1 and V is TRBV7-2; D is possibly TRBD1 (5 bases). CDR3 region: CASSLDGANTEAFF. In DNA, the CDR3 is TGTGCCAGCAGCTTAGATGGGGCCAACACTGAAGCTTTCTTT.